This record concerns one T cell receptor beta chain sequence. Here immunoSEQ multiplex PCR was the method, and the copy in TCRdb shows in-frame clones only, minus some. The table records some 100,000 clones, roughly 96% of them present only once. These data come from a study of siplizumab effects on memory and regulatory T cells. CDR3 length: 17 residues. Per germline, CDR1 LGHNT and CDR2 FRNRAP. The ends were cut back, 0 bases at V and 5 bases at J, with 20 bases in the middle. The TCR originated in a human donor in good health. The chain carries TRBV12-5 and TRBJ2-7; D is possibly TRBD1 (6 bases). The sequencing input was naive CD4+ T cells sorted from blood. The CDR3: CASGLVTLQGSSDEQYF. The CDR3 region has the DNA TGTGCTAGTGGTTTGGTAACTCTACAGGGTAGTTCGGACGAGCAGTACTTC. The variable domain in full, completed from reference TRBV12-5 and TRBJ2-7, reads DARVTQTPRHKVTEMGQEVTMRCQPILGHNTVFWYRQTMMQGLELLAYFRNRAPLDDSGMPKDRFSAEMPDATLATLKIQPSEPRDSAVYFCASGLVTLQGSSDEQYFGPGTRLTVT.